This TCR beta chain was profiled in a study of cytomegalovirus exposure and HLA in healthy donors. The J segment lost 7 bases and the V segment lost 8 bases, leaving 7 bases of the junction unmatched. This CDR3 spans 13 amino acids. Germline-derived CDR1 and CDR2 are MNHNS and SASEGT. Comments on this clone: The target antigen is unknown.

Primers included in the PCR were 60 Vbeta and 13 Jbeta primers. Generated by immunoSEQ multiplex PCR, the TCRdb table keeps only in-frame clones and is missing some. The repertoire has more than 150,000 clones, roughly 82% of them found once; the top ten carry 1% to 1.5%. Broader study findings: Data from an earlier analysis indicated that most TCR beta V segments were productive either about 90% or about 30% of the time. Follow-up analysis seemed to connect common viral pathogens with several of the most significant clusters identified. Investigators reported more than 150 TCR beta chains as tied to cytomegalovirus.

When sampled, the donors appeared nominally healthy, though they likely had unrecorded immune exposures. The chain employs TRBV6-1 and TRBJ2-1; 8 positions match TRBD1. Sequenced sample: PBMCs. The receptor was derived from a girl aged 2 to 9 in good health and CMV-seropositive. The CDR3 DNA follows: TGTGCCAGCCTCGATGGGGACAGGAATGAGCAGTTCTTC. Its translation: CASLDGDRNEQFF.